This TCR beta chain originates from a study of T cells expressing NK-cell markers (dated by TCRdb to the early 2020s). The study in broad terms: About eight donors provided sorted CD3+CD56+NKG2C+, CD3+CD56+NKG2C- and CD3+CD56-NKG2C+ T-cell subsets, whose TCR beta-chain repertoires were profiled. Sequencing of the libraries produced 2 x 150 bp reads on Illumina HiSeq 2000/2500, MiSeq or NextSeq. Randomly selected healthy volunteers, three men and five women, were used as the eight sequenced donors. Among the eight sequenced donors, only one was HCMV-seronegative, while the other seven were HCMV-seropositive.

Turning to this clonotype: What this receptor recognizes is not known.

The CDR3 sequence holds 14 residues, the cysteine and phenylalanine included. The record lacks a DNA sequence. Sequences SQVTM (CDR1) and ANQGSEA (CDR2) are obtained from the germline V gene. On the study overall, not on this receptor specifically: It remained unclear whether the expanded NKG2C-expressing T cell clones were specific for HCMV antigens. In several donors, the dominant CD3+CD56+NKG2C+ clonotypes were found to rank among the top 10 CD8+ clonotypes and to make up roughly 1.0-7.5% of CD8+ T cells. Those dominant clonotypes were again the most abundant among CD3+CD56-NKG2C+ cells in a handful of donors, at about 25-65%.

Sequencing was carried out with an Illumina HiSeq 2000. The TCR beta cDNA libraries were made using 5'RACE template switching, a step that added both a universal primer site and unique molecular identifiers. Priming for cDNA synthesis came from the TCR beta constant segment, and two successive PCR amplification steps followed. As for the authors' bioinformatics: MIGEC was used to demultiplex reads and group the reads by UMI, and MiTCR was used to assemble and quantify clonotypes. To exclude erroneous sequences, only TCR cDNA sequences supported by at least two reads were retained. The tcR package was used for downstream repertoire analysis, with clonotypes matched between fractions based on CDR3 nucleotide sequence plus V segment. VDJmatch was used to annotate antigen specificity against VDJdb, with one amino acid substitution in CDR3 permitted. Each CDR3 protein sequence appears as one entry after TCRdb reprocessed the reads, and no DNA is included. Clone size and V and J calls follow TCRdb, not the original study. The sample table on file contains 200,000 to 300,000 distinct CDR3 sequences. The ten most abundant clones make up approximately 0.42% of the sample.

HCMV serostatus was determined by detecting HCMV-specific IgG in serum with a commercial ELISA kit. Peripheral blood mononuclear cells were isolated from blood by Ficoll density gradient centrifugation. The chain uses TRBV29-1 and TRBJ1-1. The sequence came from a young man in good health. Donor details come from another sample of the same person, matched by shared clones. The sample was blood T cells: a sorted CD56 or NKG2C T cell subset, CD4+ or CD8+ T cells, or bulk PBMC T cells (not recorded which). The CDR3 region has the sequence CSAVVGVLGTEAFF.